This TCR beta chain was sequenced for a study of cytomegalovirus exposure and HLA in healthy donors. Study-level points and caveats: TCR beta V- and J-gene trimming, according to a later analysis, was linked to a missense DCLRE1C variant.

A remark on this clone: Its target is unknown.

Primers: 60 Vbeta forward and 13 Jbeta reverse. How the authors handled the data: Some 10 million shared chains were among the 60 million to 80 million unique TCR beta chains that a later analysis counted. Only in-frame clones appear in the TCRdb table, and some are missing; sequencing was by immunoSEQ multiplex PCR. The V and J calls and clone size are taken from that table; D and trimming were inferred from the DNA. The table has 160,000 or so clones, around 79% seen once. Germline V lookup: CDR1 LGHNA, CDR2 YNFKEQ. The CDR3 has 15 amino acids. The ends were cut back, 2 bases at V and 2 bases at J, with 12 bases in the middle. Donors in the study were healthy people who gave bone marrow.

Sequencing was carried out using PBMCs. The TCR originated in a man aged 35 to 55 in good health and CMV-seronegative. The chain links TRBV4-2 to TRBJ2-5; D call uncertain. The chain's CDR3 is CASSQLQASQETQYF. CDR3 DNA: TGTGCCAGCAGCCAACTGCAGGCCTCACAAGAGACCCAGTACTTC.